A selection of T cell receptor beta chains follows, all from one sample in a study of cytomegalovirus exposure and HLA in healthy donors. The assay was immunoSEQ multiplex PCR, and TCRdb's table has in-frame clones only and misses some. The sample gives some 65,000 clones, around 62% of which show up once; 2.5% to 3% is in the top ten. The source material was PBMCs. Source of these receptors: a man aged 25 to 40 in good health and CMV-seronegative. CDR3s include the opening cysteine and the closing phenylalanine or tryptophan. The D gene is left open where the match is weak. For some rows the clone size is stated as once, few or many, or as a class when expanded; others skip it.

TGTGCCAGCAGAGGGGCGGGGCAAGAGACCCAGTACTTC | CASRGAGQETQYF | - | TRBV27 | - | TRBJ2-5
TGTGCCATCAGTGGGCGGGATGTTGGGTCACCCCTCCACTTT | CAISGRDVGSPLHF | - | TRBV10-3 | - | TRBJ1-6
TGTGCCTGGAGTGTACCGGACAGGGCACCTGAAGCTTTCTTT | CAWSVPDRAPEAFF | TRBD1 | TRBV30 | many | TRBJ1-1
TGTGCCAGCAGCTTAGGTTCGGGGGGGCTCTTCCTTAAAGCTTTCTTT | CASSLGSGGLFLKAFF | - | TRBV7-2 | - | TRBJ1-1
TGTGCCAGCAGGCAGGGGTTGGCAGGAAAGAATGAGCAGTTCTTC | CASRQGLAGKNEQFF | - | TRBV2 | once | TRBJ2-1
TGTGCCAGCAGTGAAGCCTCTCAGAGTCCGGGTTATGGCTACACCTTC | CASSEASQSPGYGYTF | - | TRBV6-1 | - | TRBJ1-2
TGTGCCAGCAGCTGGGGACAGGGGTTCTATGGCTACACCTTC | CASSWGQGFYGYTF | TRBD1 | TRBV5-8 | - | TRBJ1-2
TGTGCCAGCAGCCCCGGGACAGGGGGTGCAGATACGCAGTATTTT | CASSPGTGGADTQYF | TRBD1 | TRBV7-6 | - | TRBJ2-3
TGTGCCAGCAGTTACTCGGACAGGGGAGACTATGGCTACACCTTC | CASSYSDRGDYGYTF | TRBD1 | TRBV6-6 | few | TRBJ1-2
TGTGCCAGCAGTGTCCAGGGGAGCTATGGCTACACCTTC | CASSVQGSYGYTF | - | TRBV2 | - | TRBJ1-2
TGTGCCAGCAGGATAGACATGAACTATGGCTACACCTTC | CASRIDMNYGYTF | - | TRBV6-1 | - | TRBJ1-2
TGCGCCAGCAGCCAAGATTTGGGGAGGATTCAGCCCCAGCATTTT | CASSQDLGRIQPQHF | - | TRBV4-1 | - | TRBJ1-5
TGTGCCATTAGGGGTCAAGGGACCTACGAGCAGTACTTC | CAIRGQGTYEQYF | - | TRBV15 | - | TRBJ2-7
TGTGCCAGCAGTTTCTCGAACAGCAACACCGGGGAGCTGTTTTTT | CASSFSNSNTGELFF | - | TRBV6-5 | - | TRBJ2-2
TGTGCCAGCAGAACGGAGCGGGGGGGCCCTTACGAGCAGTACTTC | CASRTERGGPYEQYF | TRBD2 | TRBV2 | - | TRBJ2-7
TGTGCCAGCAGTTATATCGGGACTAGCGGGGAGGACGAGCAGTACTTC | CASSYIGTSGEDEQYF | TRBD2 | TRBV2 | - | TRBJ2-7
TGTGCCAGCAGCTTGAGGCAGGGGGGCGAGCAGTACTTC | CASSLRQGGEQYF | - | TRBV5-4 | - | TRBJ2-7
TGTGCCAGCAGCTGGGGGACAGATCCTTCCAATTCACCCCTCCACTTT | CASSWGTDPSNSPLHF | TRBD1 | TRBV5-6 | - | TRBJ1-6
TGTGCCAGCAGTGAAGCGCAGGACTCCTATAATTCACCCCTCCACTTT | CASSEAQDSYNSPLHF | - | TRBV6-1 | - | TRBJ1-6
TGCGCCAGCAGCTTGAGGACCGACAGCTCCTACGAGCAGTACTTC | CASSLRTDSSYEQYF | - | TRBV5-1 | - | TRBJ2-7
TGTGCCAGCAGTGAACAGGGCTACGAGCAGTACTTC | CASSEQGYEQYF | - | TRBV6-1 | - | TRBJ2-7
TGCGCCAGCAGCTTGGGGACAGGAGATAATTCACCCCTCCACTTT | CASSLGTGDNSPLHF | TRBD1 | TRBV5-1 | - | TRBJ1-6
TGTGCCAGCAGCCGCCCCGGGACAGGGGACGCCGGGGAGCTGTTTTTT | CASSRPGTGDAGELFF | TRBD1 | TRBV11-2 | once | TRBJ2-2
TGTGCCAGCAGCTTAGGTGGCTTCCAAGAGACCCAGTACTTC | CASSLGGFQETQYF | - | TRBV7-3 | - | TRBJ2-5
TGCGCCAGCAGCTTGCAGGGGCGAGACGAGAGCTACACCTTC | CASSLQGRDESYTF | - | TRBV5-1 | few | TRBJ1-2
TGTGCCAGCAGCGTAGCGGTTCTCCCAGATACGCAGTATTTT | CASSVAVLPDTQYF | - | TRBV9 | - | TRBJ2-3